One and the same sample provided the 25 T cell receptor beta chains below, sequenced in a study of CD8 T cells in ankylosing spondylitis. Whole-study findings and limits: In ankylosing spondylitis blood, a motif of eight highly homologous TCR beta variants appeared characteristic.

MiXCR was run by TCRdb on the 5' RACE reads, yielding one entry per CDR3 protein. The table lists 800,000 to 900,000 distinct CDR3 sequences, 12% of them singletons, with under 0.6% in the top ten. These receptors' targets are unknown. Sequencing was carried out using blood, either unsorted or a sorted T cell fraction (not recorded which). The source of these receptors is a male donor with ankylosing spondylitis.

This clonotype was picked up a small number of times. The chain has TRBV5-1 and TRBJ2-5; 9 bases agree with TRBD2. V trimming: 5 bases; J trimming: 4 bases; junction bases outside the gene matches: 3. CDR1 and CDR2 from the germline V gene are SGHRS and YFSETQ. This CDR3 spans 13 amino acids. The CDR3 loop reads CASRVLAGETQYF. In DNA form, the CDR3 reads TGCGCCAGCAGGGTACTAGCGGGAGAGACCCAGTACTTC.

This clonotype was detected ten times or more. The rearrangement uses TRBV5-6 and TRBJ1-1; D is unresolved. The CDR3 length is 14 residues. CDR1 SGHDT and CDR2 YYEEEE come from the germline V gene. V was trimmed by 0 bases and J by 6 bases, leaving 12 bases between them. The CDR3 nucleotides are TGTGCCAGCAGCTTGGAACCGGGTGGATCTGAAGCTTTCTTT. The encoded protein is CASSLEPGGSEAFF.

This clonotype was observed a few times. The V call is TRBV5-4, the J call TRBJ1-5; unclear D gene. Trimming took off 4 bases at V and 3 bases at J, with 8 bases between the two ends. The CDR3 runs to 13 residues. Germline V CDR1 and CDR2: SGHNT, YYREEE (reference sequence). The CDR3 nucleotides read TGTGCCAGCAGCACGATCCCCAATCAGCCCCAGCATTTT. Translated: CASSTIPNQPQHF.

The sample holds a few counts of this clonotype. The chain joins TRBV10-3 to TRBJ1-1, with D hard to call. This CDR3 has 14 residues. The V end lost 3 bases, the J end lost 4 bases, and 12 bases lay between the germline ends. Germline assignment: CDR1 ENHRY and CDR2 SYGVKD. CDR3 DNA sequence: TGTGCCATCAGTGAATCGGGCGAGACCACTGAAGCTTTCTTT. It specifies CAISESGETTEAFF.

This clonotype was observed a handful of times. The chain recombines TRBV20-1 with TRBJ1-2; 7 bases line up with TRBD1. The CDR3 runs 13 residues. The V gene's germline CDR1 is DFQATT and CDR2 SNEGSKA (reference sequence). The CDR3 loop is CVLPRTGQGGYTF. The CDR3 region has the DNA TGCGTTCTCCCCCGGACAGGCCAAGGCGGCTACACCTTC.

This clonotype was counted a few times. V gene TRBV12-3 or TRBV12-4 combines with J gene TRBJ2-2, with D possibly TRBD1 on 6 matching bases. Trimming took off 7 bases at V and 4 bases at J, with 16 bases between the two ends. The CDR3 has 15 amino acids. CDR3 protein: CASTQGQITTGELFF. CDR3 coding DNA: TGTGCCAGCACCCAGGGGCAGATTACCACCGGGGAGCTGTTTTTT.

V is TRBV12-3 or TRBV12-4 and J is TRBJ2-7; D is ambiguous. The CDR3 is 13 amino acids. V was clipped by 7 bases and J by 5 bases, with 15 bases between them. CDR3 sequence: CASTAGRRNEQYF. DNA for the CDR3: TGTGCCAGCACCGCAGGCCGAAGAAACGAGCAGTACTTC.

This clonotype came up a few times. CDR3 amino acids: CASSETGTQPQHF. The CDR3 DNA sequence: TGTGCCAGCAGCGAGACAGGGACTCAGCCCCAGCATTTT. V usage is TRBV21-1 and J usage is TRBJ1-5; the D call TRBD1 from the table was never checked on the DNA. TRBV21-1 is described as a pseudogene. This CDR3 has 13 residues.

At least ten counts were recorded for this clonotype. The V gene is TRBV20-1, the J gene TRBJ2-7, with TRBD1 identical over 7 bases. V lost 4 bases and J lost 3; bases outside the gene matches: 18. Per germline, CDR1 DFQATT and CDR2 SNEGSKA (reference sequence). CDR3 length equals 17 residues. The CDR3 reads CSATTGSDEGRGYEQYF. As DNA, the CDR3 is TGCAGTGCTACGACAGGGTCTGATGAGGGAAGGGGCTACGAGCAGTACTTC.

V is TRBV5-1 and J is TRBJ2-2; D call uncertain. Germline values: CDR1 SGHRS, CDR2 YFSETQ. V was clipped by 1 base and J by 4 bases, with 8 bases between them. The CDR3 is 14 residues long. The chain's CDR3 is CASSLWQRTGELFF. The CDR3 DNA reads as TGCGCCAGCAGCTTGTGGCAGCGCACCGGGGAGCTGTTTTTT. Together with reference TRBV5-1 and TRBJ2-2, the CDR3 gives the full variable domain: KAGVTQTPRYLIKTRGQQVTLSCSPISGHRSVSWYQQTPGQGLQFLFEYFSETQRNKGNFPGRFSGRQFSNSRSEMNVSTLELGDSALYLCASSLWQRTGELFFGEGSRLTVL.

This clonotype turned up a few times. The chain links TRBV12-3 or TRBV12-4 to TRBJ2-2; D unclear. V dropped 8 bases and J dropped 1 base, with 8 bases sitting between them. This CDR3 spans 13 amino acids. The CDR3 sequence is CASARQNTGELFF. The CDR3 bases are TGTGCCAGCGCGCGACAGAACACCGGGGAGCTGTTTTTT.

The V and J genes are TRBV4-3 and TRBJ2-7; D is unresolved. Trimming left V 1 base short and J 3 bases short, with 7 bases between. The CDR3 is 13 residues long. Per the germline V gene, CDR1 is LGHNA and CDR2 is YSLEER. The CDR3, as DNA: TGCGCCAGCAGCCAAGCCGTTTACTACGAGCAGTACTTC. It translates to CASSQAVYYEQYF.

This chain joins TRBV28 and TRBJ1-2; D is ambiguous. The V and J ends lost 5 bases and 8 bases respectively, with 21 bases between them. There are 15 residues in the CDR3. The germline V gene has CDR1 MDHEN and CDR2 SYDVKM. CDR3 in amino acids: CASSATQPNSHGYTF. CDR3 nucleotides: TGTGCCAGCAGTGCTACACAACCCAATAGCCACGGCTACACCTTC.

The V and J genes are TRBV18 and TRBJ2-5, with 8 bases identical to TRBD2. Per the germline V gene, CDR1 is KGHSH and CDR2 is LQKENI. The CDR3 consists of 14 residues. J gave up 5 bases and V 3 bases, and 5 bases lay outside the gene matches. CDR3 residues: CASSPPGLVETQYF. The CDR3 DNA is TGTGCCAGCTCACCCCCGGGACTAGTGGAGACCCAGTACTTC.

This clonotype was observed many times. The rearrangement links TRBV6-1 to TRBJ1-1, with 8 bases fitting TRBD1. The CDR3 extends over 15 amino acids. Germline assignment: CDR1 MNHNS and CDR2 SASEGT. Unmatched junction bases numbered 8, after V lost 8 bases and J lost 0 bases. The DNA for the CDR3 is TGTGCCAGCGGAAACAGGGGGAGGATGAACACTGAAGCTTTCTTT. Translating it yields CASGNRGRMNTEAFF.

In this sample, this clonotype turned up many times. V is TRBV7-2 and J is TRBJ2-5; D call uncertain. The CDR3 has 13 residues. The V end lost 3 bases, the J end lost 9 bases, and 14 bases lay between the germline ends. Germline CDR1 and CDR2: SGHTA and FQGNSA. The DNA of the CDR3 is TGTGCCAGCAGCTTGGTTCTAAGTTCGGCCCAGTACTTC. Translation: CASSLVLSSAQYF.

In its sample, this clonotype was seen a few times. J is TRBJ1-1 and V is TRBV25-1; D possibly corresponds to TRBD1 (6 bases). Germline values: CDR1 MGHDK, CDR2 SYGVNS. CDR3 length: 14 amino acids. V shed 3 bases and J shed 6 bases, with 14 bases lying between them. The CDR3 nucleotides are TGTGCCAGCAGTGATTTTACAGGGTACTCTGAAGCTTTCTTT. It translates to CASSDFTGYSEAFF.

This clonotype was detected many times. The chain carries TRBV5-1 and TRBJ1-1; D gene unclear. Germline loops: CDR1 SGHRS, CDR2 YFSETQ. V was pared by 5 bases and J by 0 bases, with 14 bases between. The CDR3 is 15 amino acids. CDR3 region: CASSPVQRVNTEAFF. The CDR3 DNA follows: TGCGCCAGCAGTCCTGTACAGAGGGTGAACACTGAAGCTTTCTTT.

A note on this clonotype: The junction differs from germline at one of its ends, possibly a read error. The V gene is TRBV12-3 or TRBV12-4, the J gene TRBJ2-4; D is unresolved. The CDR3 runs to 8 residues. CDR3 coding DNA: TGTGCCAGCAGTCCCTATTGCTTC. Encoded protein: CASSPYCF.

This clonotype was found many times. The chain uses TRBV15 and TRBJ1-2; D is uncertain. The length of the CDR3 is 14 residues. Trimming took 4 bases from V and 4 from J, leaving 13 bases between them. CDR1 is LNHNV and CDR2 is YYDKDF in the germline V gene (reference sequence). CDR3 sequence: CATSIPVGIYGYTF. CDR3 DNA sequence: TGTGCCACCAGCATCCCGGTGGGGATCTATGGCTACACCTTC.

V usage is TRBV20-1 and J usage is TRBJ2-5; 7 nucleotides align to TRBD1. Germline values: CDR1 DFQATT, CDR2 SNEGSKA (reference sequence). CDR3 length: 17 residues. V lost 2 bases to trimming and J lost 0 bases; unmatched junction nucleotides: 12. The DNA of the CDR3 is TGCAGTGCTAGATTGTTATGGGACAGCCAGTACCAAGAGACCCAGTACTTC. Amino acids: CSARLLWDSQYQETQYF.

The chain combines TRBV5-6 with TRBJ2-3; D possibly corresponds to TRBD1 (5 bases). Trimming removed 5 bases from V and 3 bases from J, with 16 bases in between. From germline, CDR1 is SGHDT and CDR2 YYEEEE. The length of the CDR3 is 15 residues. The CDR3 here is CASSSITAGTDTQYF. As DNA, the CDR3 is TGTGCCAGCAGTAGTATCACCGCAGGGACAGATACGCAGTATTTT.

The chain has TRBV20-1 and TRBJ1-1, with D unresolved. The CDR3 runs to 12 residues. The V end was cut by 2 bases, the J end by 8 bases, with 12 bases between. Germline CDR1 reads DFQATT; CDR2 reads SNEGSKA (reference sequence). CDR3 region: CSARPRDLEAFF. CDR3 in DNA: TGCAGTGCTAGACCCCGTGACTTGGAAGCTTTCTTT.

This clonotype was seen a few times. This chain uses TRBV6-5 with TRBJ1-2, with D possibly being TRBD1 (5 bases). The CDR3 consists of 15 residues. Trimming left V 0 bases short and J 4 bases short, with 12 bases between. Germline assignment: CDR1 MNHEY and CDR2 SVGAGI. In DNA form, the CDR3 reads TGTGCCAGCAGTTACTCGATTACAGGTCCCTATGGCTACACCTTC. It codes for CASSYSITGPYGYTF.

This clonotype was seen more than once but under ten times. CDR3 nucleotide sequence: TGTGCCATCAGTGACCGCCCGACAGGGATGGGGGAGACCCAGTACTTC. Its protein is CAISDRPTGMGETQYF. The chain employs TRBV10-3 and TRBJ2-5; TRBD1 agrees at 7 bases. This CDR3 has 16 residues. The germline V gene has CDR1 ENHRY and CDR2 SYGVKD. V shed 3 bases, J shed 5 bases, and the junction held 12 bases outside the gene matches.